What follows describes a single T cell receptor (beta chain). There is no known antigen for this receptor. Nothing much larger sits one base from this clone, and base qualities are not available. The sample comes from a study of blood T cells in healthy people across ages (dated by TCRdb to between 2015 and 2016). Regarding the study in general: In model experiments, template switching captured about one uniquely barcoded TCR beta cDNA molecule for every two T cells. Age-related changes in TCR beta repertoire diversity were measured in the study by deep sequencing normalized with unique cDNA molecular identifiers. The donors were split into four age groups: young (average around 15 years), middle-aged (roughly 42), aged (over 55) and long-lived (over 80). Donors of different ages were randomly distributed across sequencing lanes to avoid experimental bias. The study analyzed two additional independent replicas of 1 million unique cDNA reads from the same blood draw for two donors, one aged 18 to 30 and one aged 80 or older. Summary of the overall study and its limitations: As age increased, observed TCR beta diversity per million T cells dropped in a roughly linear way, and a significant reduction was already evident by age 40. Because profiling used bulk unsorted PBMCs, naive and antigen-experienced compartments could not be compared conclusively. Donor CMV infection status was unknown, potentially confounding age-related changes in expanded clonotypes. Observed TCR beta diversity correlated strongly with the percentage of naive T cells measured by flow cytometry. Estimates of total diversity from one million sequenced T cells were regarded as lower bounds and underestimates. Compared with the aged group, more naive CD4+ T cells, fewer expanded clones and increased TCR diversity were shown by the long-lived group, suggesting age selection.

The method was 5' RACE. Sequencing used an Illumina HiSeq 2500. A second PCR of roughly 6 to 12 cycles was run with a J-beta primer mix and a sample-barcoded 5' primer. Each TCR beta cDNA molecule received a unique molecular identifier from a template-switch 5' adaptor carrying 12 random nucleotides. At least 2.5 million CDR3-containing paired-end reads were obtained from each sample. The Mint cDNA synthesis kit, primed by a TRBC-specific oligonucleotide, was used to synthesize first-strand cDNA from all RNA. All cDNA was treated with uracil-DNA glycosylase and then went through a first 18-cycle PCR with the universal primers M1SS and BC2_uni_R. The published analysis was carried out like this. For normalization, 1 million high-quality reads were randomly selected from each sample, with every read carrying a distinct molecular identifier. Reads sharing molecular identifiers were discarded rather than binned into consensus sequences. MiTCR, with a Q25 quality threshold and the strictest error-elimination algorithm, was used for CDR3 identification, clonotype clustering and error correction. A nonparametric unseen species model using Euler transformation provided a lower-bound estimate of total TCR beta diversity. Using fastp trimming at Q25 and MiXCR clonotype assembly, TCRdb reanalyzed the public sequencing data and kept in-frame beta chains. Identical CDR3 proteins give one entry, which carries the most common genes and DNA. These V and J calls are TCRdb output, not the study's own analysis. The sample profile shows about 1.8 million distinct CDR3 sequences; about 50% of them were found once. The top ten clonotypes cover over 2% of the sample.

From the cysteine through the phenylalanine, the CDR3 covers 15 amino acids. Here the CDR3 DNA is all that survives: 45 bases in frame from base 1. The CDR1 and CDR2 encoded by the germline V gene are SGHRS and YFSETQ. V drops 3 bases and J drops 5 bases, leaving 17 bases in between. The donors were a few dozen Caucasian individuals from Russia, aged roughly 6 to 95 years, who were systemically healthy. Each donor gave around 9.5 milliliters of peripheral blood, collected into EDTA-treated Vacutainer tubes. PBMCs were isolated by Ficoll-Paque density-gradient centrifugation, with at least 6 million obtained per sample. Trizol reagent was used to extract total RNA from the PBMCs, yielding at least 5.5 micrograms per sample. Naive CD45RAhigh/CD27high T cell percentages were measured by flow cytometry on a PBMC aliquot from every donor.

This receptor was obtained from a middle-aged woman in good health. Recombination linked TRBV5-1 to TRBJ2-5; the D gene assignment is perhaps TRBD1 or TRBD2, with each matching 6 bases. Sequenced sample: blood. This receptor has the CDR3 CASSSPASGAETQYF. The DNA reads TGCGCCAGCAGCTCCCCCGCATCGGGGGCTGAGACCCAGTACTTC.